This T cell receptor (beta chain) was profiled in a study of cytomegalovirus exposure and HLA in healthy donors. The germline gives CDR1 SEHNR, CDR2 FQNEAQ (reference sequence). With 6 bases removed from V and 4 bases from J, the gap between germline ends came to 19 bases. The CDR3 covers 16 residues. Profiling relied on immunoSEQ multiplex PCR, and the TCRdb table lists in-frame clones only, not all of them. The table has tens of thousands of clones, roughly 94% seen once. Study-wide findings and caveats: Under in vitro conditions, a few CMV-associated chains were confirmed as specific for CMV antigens.

Comment on this clone: No antigen is known for it.

The sequence derives from a woman aged 18-29 years in good health and CMV-seropositive. The sample comprised PBMCs. The J gene is TRBJ2-1, the V gene TRBV7-9; TRBD2 might be the D (5 bases). CDR3 sequence (DNA): TGTGCCAGCAGTCCGAAGGGAGCTAACCTATACAATGAGCAGTTCTTC. Amino acid sequence: CASSPKGANLYNEQFF.